One and the same sample provided the 26 T cell receptor beta chains below, sequenced in a study of T cell changes during pregnancy in multiple sclerosis (dated by TCRdb to about 2019). Library creation used the immunoSEQ multiplex PCR assay. Entries here come from immuneACCESS through TCRdb and include only in-frame sequences with V and J called. Some clones fail to appear in such tables; in the studies checked, an unresolved V gene covers under half of the shortfall, and the cause of the remainder is unknown. This sample has about 77,000 clones in its table, and approximately 90% of those were observed once. The ten largest make up approximately 1.9% of the sample. The source material was peripheral blood, sampled before pregnancy. The source is a female donor with multiple sclerosis, enrolled in a pregnancy study.

This clone was counted a few times. V and J are TRBV5-1 and TRBJ1-2, with TRBD1 matching over 8 bases. The CDR3 contains 14 residues. The V and J ends lost 2 bases and 2 bases, in that order; junction bases with no gene match: 2. Germline V CDR1 and CDR2: SGHRS, YFSETQ. CDR3: CASSFNRGNYGYTF. The CDR3 bases are TGCGCCAGCAGCTTCAACAGGGGGAACTATGGCTACACCTTC.

The CDR3 loop reads CASSKNPVEPQHF. CDR3 bases: TGTGCCAGCAGTAAGAACCCCGTAGAGCCCCAGCATTTT. This chain connects TRBV2 to TRBJ1-5; unclear D gene. The CDR3 contains 13 residues. V dropped 5 bases and J dropped 8 bases, with 13 bases sitting between them. The V gene's germline CDR1 is SNHLY and CDR2 FYNNEI.

The chain employs TRBV10-3 and TRBJ1-6, with 7 bases aligning to TRBD1. Trimming removed 5 bases from V and 0 bases from J; junction bases left unmatched: 10. CDR3 size: 18 residues. Germline CDR1 is ENHRY and CDR2 is SYGVKD. The CDR3 DNA reads as TGTGCCATCAGTCCGGGACAGTTACCTAGCTCCTATAATTCACCCCTCCACTTT. Encoded protein: CAISPGQLPSSYNSPLHF.

This clone was seen a single time. This chain joins TRBV5-1 and TRBJ2-2; D may be TRBD1 (6 bases). The V gene's germline CDR1 is SGHRS and CDR2 YFSETQ. This CDR3 contains 16 residues. The V and J ends lost 0 bases and 1 base respectively, with 10 bases between them. The CDR3 loop reads CASSLVGHQNTGELFF. CDR3 DNA sequence: TGCGCCAGCAGCTTGGTGGGACACCAGAACACCGGGGAGCTGTTTTTT.

V is TRBV30 and J is TRBJ2-2; 8 bases agree with TRBD1. V lost 4 bases and J lost 4; bases outside the gene matches: 5. Germline CDR1 reads GTSNPN; CDR2 reads SVGIG (reference sequence). The CDR3 totals 14 residues. The chain's CDR3 is CAWKTGVLTGELFF. CDR3 coding DNA: TGTGCCTGGAAGACAGGGGTCCTCACCGGGGAGCTGTTTTTT.

The gene calls are TRBV6-6 and TRBJ1-3, with TRBD1 as a possible D gene (5 bases). Trimming took 5 bases from V and 0 from J, leaving 14 bases between them. Germline V gene data show CDR1 as MNHNY and CDR2 as SVGAGI (reference sequence). CDR3 length: 16 amino acids. As DNA, the CDR3 is TGTGCCAGCAGTAAGATCGGGGGGAGCTCTGGAAACACCATATATTTT. Protein sequence: CASSKIGGSSGNTIYF.

V gene TRBV9 combines with J gene TRBJ2-7, with 7 positions matching TRBD1. Germline trimming cut 0 bases from V and 1 base from J; bases unmatched to any gene: 16. CDR1 and CDR2 (germline): SGDLS, YYNGEE. The CDR3 spans 19 residues. Here the CDR3 reads CASSVDGRSGDRRSYEQYF. The CDR3 coding sequence is TGTGCCAGCAGCGTAGATGGTAGGTCCGGGGACAGACGTTCCTACGAGCAGTACTTC.

The chain links TRBV5-4 to TRBJ2-5, with D unresolved. CDR3 length: 13 amino acids. Trimming pared 7 bases from V and 0 bases from J, leaving 10 bases between. Germline CDR1 is SGHNT and CDR2 is YYREEE (reference sequence). The CDR3 DNA reads as TGTGCCAGCGGAGCTCCGAACCAAGAGACCCAGTACTTC. Its translation: CASGAPNQETQYF. The full variable domain, completed using reference TRBV5-4 and TRBJ2-5, is ETGVTQSPTHLIKTRGQQVTLRCSSQSGHNTVSWYQQALGQGPQFIFQYYREEENGRGNFPPRFSGLQFPNYSSELNVNALELDDSALYLCASGAPNQETQYFGPGTRLLVL.

The chain uses TRBV12-5 and TRBJ1-3, with TRBD1 matching 12 bases. After removal of 3 bases from V and 8 bases from J, the junction contained 8 bases not matched to a gene. The CDR3 loop spans 16 amino acids. In germline, CDR1 is LGHNT, CDR2 FRNRAP. Written as DNA, the CDR3 is TGTGCTAGTGGTTTCGGGACAGGGGGCATGCGAGACACCATATATTTT. As protein: CASGFGTGGMRDTIYF.

The CDR3 nucleotides read TGTGCCTGGAGTGTACTCGGCAGGCGCTACGAGCAGTACTTC. It specifies CAWSVLGRRYEQYF. The chain has TRBV30 and TRBJ2-7; no clear D. CDR1 is GTSNPN and CDR2 is SVGIG in the germline V gene (reference sequence). The V gene lost 0 bases and the J gene lost 3 bases, with 12 bases spanning the gap. The CDR3 has 14 residues. Filled out from reference TRBV30 and TRBJ2-7, the complete variable domain reads SQTIHQWPATLVQPVGSPLSLECTVEGTSNPNLYWYRQAAGRGLQLLFYSVGIGQISSEVPQNLSASRPQDRQFILSSKKLLLSDSGFYLCAWSVLGRRYEQYFGPGTRLTVT.

This clone was seen only once. The chain carries TRBV11-3 and TRBJ2-5; 8 bases line up with TRBD2. Germline V gene sequence: CDR1 SGHNT, CDR2 YENEEA. The CDR3 has 15 amino acids. The trim removed 5 bases at V and 3 bases at J, leaving 8 bases unmatched. CDR3 residues: CASSTRSAGEETQYF. DNA of the CDR3: TGTGCCAGCAGCACCCGTTCAGCGGGGGAAGAGACCCAGTACTTC.

The chain joins TRBV30 to TRBJ1-2, with D uncertain. The CDR3 consists of 13 residues. The V gene lost 0 bases and the J gene lost 7 bases, with 12 bases spanning the gap. Germline assignment: CDR1 GTSNPN and CDR2 SVGIG (reference sequence). The DNA for the CDR3 is TGTGCCTGGAGTGTACGACACCTCGCTGGCTACACCTTC. This codes for CAWSVRHLAGYTF. The complete variable domain, with remaining parts taken from reference TRBV30 and TRBJ1-2, reads SQTIHQWPATLVQPVGSPLSLECTVEGTSNPNLYWYRQAAGRGLQLLFYSVGIGQISSEVPQNLSASRPQDRQFILSSKKLLLSDSGFYLCAWSVRHLAGYTFGSGTRLTVV.

V and J are TRBV6-5 and TRBJ1-2, with 8 bases identical to TRBD1. Losses at the gene ends were 8 bases for V and 6 bases for J; bases not matched to a gene: 5. CDR1 MNHEY and CDR2 SVGAGI come from the germline V gene. The CDR3 contains 12 residues. CDR3 amino acids: CASQDRVDGYTF. The CDR3, as DNA: TGTGCCAGCCAGGACAGGGTCGATGGCTACACCTTC.

The chain carries TRBV4-3 and TRBJ1-4; D is perhaps TRBD1 (5 bases). Trimming stripped 0 bases from V and 6 bases from J, with 11 bases between. Germline values: CDR1 LGHNA, CDR2 YSLEER. The CDR3 totals 15 residues. Written as DNA, the CDR3 is TGCGCCAGCAGCCAAGATTTGGGGGGGGATGAAAAACTGTTTTTT. This sequence encodes CASSQDLGGDEKLFF.

This clone was seen a single time. J is TRBJ2-5 and V is TRBV7-6; no definite D call. The germline V and J ends were trimmed by 5 bases and 7 bases, with 17 bases remaining between them. Germline V gene lookup returns CDR1 SGHVS and CDR2 FNYEAQ. The CDR3 totals 14 residues. CDR3 loop: CASSLVVAGATQYF. CDR3 DNA: TGTGCCAGCAGCCTTGTAGTAGCCGGAGCGACCCAGTACTTC.

V and J are TRBV6-1 and TRBJ1-1; no firm D call. Germline loops: CDR1 MNHNS, CDR2 SASEGT. V was pared by 5 bases and J by 4 bases, with 8 bases between. This CDR3 spans 12 amino acids. Written as DNA, the CDR3 is TGTGCCAGCAGTCGGGTGGGCACTGAAGCTTTCTTT. It codes for CASSRVGTEAFF.

This chain links TRBV27 with TRBJ1-1, with D tentatively TRBD1 (6 bases). Trimming took 3 bases from V and 0 from J, leaving 11 bases between them. The CDR3 consists of 15 residues. CDR1 is MNHEY, CDR2 SMNVEV, per germline (reference sequence). For the CDR3, the DNA is TGTGCCAGCAGTTTCTTAAGGGGGATGAACACTGAAGCTTTCTTT. It encodes CASSFLRGMNTEAFF.

The CDR3 here is CASSSGPGQGEAFF. The CDR3 nucleotides are TGTGCCAGCAGCTCTGGGCCGGGCCAGGGTGAAGCTTTCTTT. The genes are TRBV11-3 and TRBJ1-1; TRBD1 might be the D (5 bases). Germline lookup yields CDR1 SGHNT and CDR2 YENEEA. V lost 4 bases and J 7 bases, leaving 16 bases between the germline ends. This CDR3 is 14 amino acids long.

The chain uses TRBV5-4 and TRBJ2-1, with D perhaps TRBD2 (6 bases). The length of the CDR3 is 16 residues. V was clipped by 4 bases and J by 0 bases, with 14 bases between them. Germline CDR1 reads SGHNT; CDR2 reads YYREEE (reference sequence). CDR3 DNA: TGTGCCAGCAGCCCCGGGGGACCCAGCTCCTACAATGAGCAGTTCTTC. Its protein is CASSPGGPSSYNEQFF.

This clone was counted once. CDR3 loop: CASSSSAFEGTQYF. In nucleotides, the CDR3 is TGTGCCAGCAGCTCGTCGGCTTTTGAGGGGACCCAGTACTTC. The V call is TRBV7-2, the J call TRBJ2-5; the D gene is possibly TRBD2 (5 bases). V lost 4 bases and J 7 bases, leaving 16 bases between the germline ends. CDR1 is SGHTA and CDR2 is FQGNSA in the germline V gene. The CDR3 totals 14 residues. Looking up the rest from reference TRBV7-2 and TRBJ2-5 gives the full variable domain: GAGVSQSPSNKVTEKGKDVELRCDPISGHTALYWYRQSLGQGLEFLIYFQGNSAPDKSGLPSDRFSAERTGGSVSTLTIQRTQQEDSAVYLCASSSSAFEGTQYFGPGTRLLVL.

The chain uses TRBV10-3 and TRBJ2-1; D is possibly TRBD1 (5 bases). The germline V and J ends were trimmed by 11 bases and 4 bases, with 12 bases remaining between them. Germline values: CDR1 ENHRY, CDR2 SYGVKD. CDR3 length equals 12 residues. The CDR3 reads CAVGLSYNEQFF. The CDR3 DNA is TGTGCCGTGGGGCTTTCTTACAATGAGCAGTTCTTC.

The gene calls are TRBV30 and TRBJ2-3; 8 bases agree with TRBD2. Germline V gene sequence: CDR1 GTSNPN, CDR2 SVGIG (reference sequence). The CDR3 spans 14 residues. After removal of 5 bases from V and 1 base from J, the junction contained 5 bases not matched to a gene. CDR3 in amino acids: CAWDVSGGTDTQYF. The CDR3, as DNA: TGTGCCTGGGACGTTAGCGGGGGCACAGATACGCAGTATTTT.

The chain carries TRBV4-3 and TRBJ2-5, with 9 positions matching TRBD2. V was pared by 4 bases and J by 5 bases, with 8 bases of the junction left unmatched. The germline CDR1 and CDR2 sequences are LGHNA and YSLEER. The CDR3 runs 15 residues. CDR3 residues: CASSRAGGPLETQYF. In nucleotides, the CDR3 is TGCGCCAGCAGCCGCGCGGGGGGGCCTTTGGAGACCCAGTACTTC.

This chain connects TRBV29-1 to TRBJ2-7; D perhaps matches TRBD1 (5 bases). V lost 4 bases and J lost 4, with 14 bases in between. The germline V gene encodes CDR1 SQVTM and CDR2 ANQGSEA. CDR3 size: 13 residues. This CDR3 reads CSVAPSRGYEQYF. DNA of the CDR3: TGCAGCGTTGCACCTAGTAGGGGATACGAGCAGTACTTC.

The chain employs TRBV4-1 and TRBJ2-1; 8 nucleotides agree with TRBD2. Unmatched junction bases numbered 4, after V lost 0 bases and J lost 6 bases. The CDR3 is made up of 15 amino acids. Germline CDR1 MGHRA, CDR2 YSYEKL. In DNA form, the CDR3 reads TGCGCCAGCAGCCAAGAGCCCGGGACTAGCAATGAGCAGTTCTTC. It translates to CASSQEPGTSNEQFF.

This chain links TRBV4-1 with TRBJ2-3; TRBD2 matches 12 bases. Trimming at V came to 4 bases and at J to 1 base, leaving 6 bases not matched to a gene. Per the germline V gene, CDR1 is MGHRA and CDR2 is YSYEKL. The CDR3 totals 17 residues. In DNA form, the CDR3 reads TGCGCCAGCAGCCCCACTAGCGGGGGGAAAGGCACAGATACGCAGTATTTT. It codes for CASSPTSGGKGTDTQYF.